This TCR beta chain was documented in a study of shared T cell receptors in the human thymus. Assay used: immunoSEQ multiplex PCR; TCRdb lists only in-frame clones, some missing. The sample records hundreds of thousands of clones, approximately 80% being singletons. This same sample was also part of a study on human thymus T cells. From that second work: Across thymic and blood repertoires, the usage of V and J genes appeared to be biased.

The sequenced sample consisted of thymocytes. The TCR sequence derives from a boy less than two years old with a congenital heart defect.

CDR3 region: CAPERHYYRSGDESKNIQYF. The CDR3 region has the DNA TGTGCCCCAGAGAGGCACTACTATCGGTCGGGAGATGAGTCCAAAAACATTCAGTACTTC. The V call is TRBV9, the J call TRBJ2-4, with D perhaps TRBD2 (6 bases). V lost 10 bases to trimming and J lost 2 bases, with 34 bases between them. The germline gives CDR1 SGDLS, CDR2 YYNGEE. The CDR3 has 20 residues.